The T cell receptor beta chain under discussion was sequenced for a study of beta chain features in type 1 diabetes. Notes on the study in general: Type 1 diabetes patients had moderately but significantly shorter TCRB CDR3s in all four CD4+ subsets. A greater similarity of naive, central memory and Treg TCRB repertoires was seen among patients than among healthy donors.

This CDR3 is 16 amino acids long. J was trimmed by 4 bases and V by 5 bases; bases with no gene match: 6. Germline V gene sequence: CDR1 LNHDA, CDR2 SQIVND (reference sequence). This clone has just a few counts. Its matching antigen is unknown. Every isolated RNA sample was fully reverse transcribed, so sequencing captured expressed TCRB transcripts. The assay was immunoSEQ multiplex PCR, and TCRdb's table has in-frame clones only and misses some. The repertoire consists of about 740,000 clones, with roughly 13% occurring once and the leading ten covering around 0.022%. The chain couples TRBV19 to TRBJ2-1; 12 nucleotides match TRBD1. Sequencing was performed on naive CD4+ T cells from blood. The clonotype originates from a man aged 18 to 29 with type 1 diabetes. The CDR3 DNA sequence: TGTGCCAGTAGTGGGGGACAGGGGGCAAATTACAATGAGCAGTTCTTC. Amino acids: CASSGGQGANYNEQFF.